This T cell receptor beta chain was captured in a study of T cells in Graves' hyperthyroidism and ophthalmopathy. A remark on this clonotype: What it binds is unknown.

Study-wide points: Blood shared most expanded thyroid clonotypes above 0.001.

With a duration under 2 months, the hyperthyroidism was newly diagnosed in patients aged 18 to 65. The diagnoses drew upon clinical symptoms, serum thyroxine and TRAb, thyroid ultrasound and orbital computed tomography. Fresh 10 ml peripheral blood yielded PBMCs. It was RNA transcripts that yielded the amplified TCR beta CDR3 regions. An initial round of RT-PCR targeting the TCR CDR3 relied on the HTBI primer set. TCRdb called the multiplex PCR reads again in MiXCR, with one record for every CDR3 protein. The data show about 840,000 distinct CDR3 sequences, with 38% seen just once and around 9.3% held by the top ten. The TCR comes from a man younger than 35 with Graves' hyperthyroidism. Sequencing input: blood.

The CDR3 region is CASSASRRTGTGSYEQYF. The CDR3 nucleotides are TGTGCCAGCAGTGCTAGTCGAAGGACAGGGACGGGCTCCTACGAGCAGTACTTC. V gene TRBV25-1 combines with J gene TRBJ2-7; TRBD1 agrees at 8 bases. The CDR3 consists of 18 residues. Germline trimming cut 4 bases from V and 0 bases from J; bases unmatched to any gene: 14. The germline gives CDR1 MGHDK, CDR2 SYGVNS.